This entry lists 3 T cell receptor beta chains sequenced from one sample in a study of cytomegalovirus exposure and HLA in healthy donors. Vbeta (60) and Jbeta (13) primers were used in the PCR. Profiling relied on immunoSEQ multiplex PCR, and the TCRdb table lists in-frame clones only, not all of them. The data hold around 230,000 clones, with 78% observed a single time. The material sequenced was PBMCs. Receptors originate from a boy aged 10-17 years in good health and CMV-seronegative.

V and J are TRBV15 and TRBJ2-7; D not certain. With 0 bases removed from V and 0 bases from J, the gap between germline ends came to 12 bases. This CDR3 has 16 amino acids. Germline V CDR1 and CDR2: LNHNV, YYDKDF (reference sequence). This chain's CDR3 is CATSRDAAFSSYEQYF. The CDR3 nucleotides read TGTGCCACCAGCAGAGATGCGGCCTTCAGCTCCTACGAGCAGTACTTC.

V usage is TRBV4-1 and J usage is TRBJ1-3, with no clear D. The V end lost 1 base, the J end lost 0 bases, and 7 bases lay between the germline ends. Germline V CDR1 and CDR2: MGHRA, YSYEKL. The CDR3 sequence is 15 residues long. CDR3 sequence (DNA): TGCGCCAGCAGCCAAGTTGCCAGCTCTGGAAACACCATATATTTT. This sequence encodes CASSQVASSGNTIYF.

In its sample, this clone was seen a few times. The chain is built from TRBV5-1 and TRBJ1-4; D gene unclear. The V gene's germline CDR1 is SGHRS and CDR2 YFSETQ. This CDR3 contains 16 residues. Trimming removed 4 bases at V and 8 bases at J, with 21 bases between. CDR3 sequence (DNA): TGCGCCAGCAGCCCGGGCGGCGGGCGCGGCTGGGAAAAACTGTTTTTT. Amino acids: CASSPGGGRGWEKLFF.